This entry concerns a single TCR beta chain. The sample belongs to a study of blood T cell repertoires in COVID-19. Study at large: The origin of the acute and convalescent COVID-19 samples was the United States, Italy and Spain. Sources were T cells, B-cell-depleted T cells, or PBMCs; the material itself was cDNA or gDNA.

How the authors handled the data: Scientists estimated how many nucleated cells there were by amplifying reference gene primers. The repertoire was sequenced with immunoSEQ multiplex PCR; TCRdb's copy has only in-frame clones and lacks some. V and J calls plus clone size are reproduced from that table; the DNA served to infer D and trimming. This table has over 75,000 clones, roughly 90% appearing once. This clonotype was obtained from a woman aged 80 or over with acute or convalescent COVID-19. Material: peripheral blood.

The CDR3 coding sequence is TGCAGCGTTGGGGGGGTGGTGTACACTGAAGCTTTCTTT. The encoded protein is CSVGGVVYTEAFF. The V and J genes are TRBV29-1 and TRBJ1-1, with TRBD1 as a possible D gene (5 bases). The CDR3 is 13 residues long. Trimming left V 4 bases short and J 3 bases short, with 12 bases between. The germline V gene has CDR1 SQVTM and CDR2 ANQGSEA.